A single sample is the source of the 29 T cell receptor beta chains below, sequenced in a study of T cells in Graves' hyperthyroidism and ophthalmopathy. The TCR beta CDR3 regions underwent amplification using RNA transcripts as the source. The TCR CDR3 was amplified in a first-round RT-PCR using the HTBI primer set. MiXCR was run by TCRdb on the multiplex PCR reads, yielding one entry per CDR3 protein. The sample comprises under 550,000 distinct CDR3 sequences, 20% of which are singletons, and approximately 48% rests with the top ten. Material for sequencing was blood. The receptors shown here come from a man between 35 and 55 years old with Graves' ophthalmopathy.

This clonotype was recorded many times. The genes are TRBV2 and TRBJ2-1; D perhaps matches TRBD2 (6 bases). Trimming took off 7 bases at V and 2 bases at J, with 15 bases between the two ends. This CDR3 contains 15 residues. Germline CDR1 and CDR2: SNHLY and FYNNEI. CDR3 in DNA: TGTGCCAGCACGGGGGAAGCTTCGGCCTACAATGAGCAGTTCTTC. Protein product: CASTGEASAYNEQFF.

The table lists this clonotype with a few counts. The chain has TRBV20-1 and TRBJ2-1; the match to TRBD2 covers 8 bases. V shed 6 bases and J 6 bases; nucleotides not matched to a gene: 10. Germline V gives CDR1 DFQATT, CDR2 SNEGSKA (reference sequence). This CDR3 comprises 14 residues. The CDR3 DNA follows: TGCAGTGCCCAAGCGGGAGCGGTGGCCAATGAGCAGTTCTTC. This encodes CSAQAGAVANEQFF.

A note on this clonotype: Since a much larger clone is just one base distant, this may be a read error. This chain's CDR3 is CASILGGANHRGNEQFF. The CDR3 DNA reads TGTGCCAGCATTCTGGGAGGGGCAAATCATCGGGGCAATGAGCAGTTCTTC. This chain links TRBV6-1 with TRBJ2-1; 7 bases match TRBD2. Germline values: CDR1 MNHNS, CDR2 SASEGT. V dropped 7 bases and J dropped 6; count of bases not matched to a gene: 18. This CDR3 has 17 amino acids.

This clonotype was counted only a few times. The chain carries TRBV7-9 and TRBJ1-5, with 8 nucleotides matching TRBD1. CDR1 SEHNR and CDR2 FQNEAQ come from the germline V gene (reference sequence). V lost 5 bases and J lost 1; bases outside the gene matches: 4. The length of the CDR3 is 15 residues. As DNA, the CDR3 is TGTGCCAGCAGCCTGGACAGGGAAAGCAATCAGCCCCAGCATTTT. Residues: CASSLDRESNQPQHF.

In its sample, this clonotype was seen many times. The V call is TRBV28, the J call TRBJ2-7; D is ambiguous. Germline CDR1 MDHEN, CDR2 SYDVKM. CDR3 length: 12 residues. Deletions cut 6 bases from V and 2 bases from J, with 8 bases between. The CDR3 sequence is CASRGRPYEQYF. CDR3 nucleotide sequence: TGTGCCAGCAGAGGCCGGCCCTACGAGCAGTACTTC.

In DNA form, the CDR3 reads TGTGCCAGCAGCCAAGAAACTAGCGGGAGCACCTACGAGCAGTACTTC. Its translation: CASSQETSGSTYEQYF. The chain couples TRBV7-3 to TRBJ2-7, with 11 bases identical to TRBD2. This CDR3 has 16 amino acids. The junction had 8 bases not matched to a gene; V was cut back by 5 bases and J by 2 bases. The germline V gene encodes CDR1 SGHTA and CDR2 FQGTGA.

This clonotype was seen more than once but under ten times. The V call is TRBV13, the J call TRBJ2-7; a weak D match, TRBD2 (6 bases). The germline V gene encodes CDR1 PRHDT and CDR2 FYEKMQ (reference sequence). Trimming stripped 4 bases from V and 4 bases from J, with 14 bases between. This CDR3 has 14 residues. In DNA, the CDR3 is TGTGCCAGCAGCTCCGGGACTCCAACTTACGAGCAGTACTTC. The encoded protein is CASSSGTPTYEQYF.

This chain uses TRBV6-2 or TRBV6-3 with TRBJ2-2; 8 bases match TRBD2. The V segment lost 4 bases and the J segment 5 bases; nucleotides outside the gene matches: 3. Germline V CDR1 and CDR2: MNHEY, SVGEGT. This CDR3 region has 14 residues. Here the CDR3 DNA reads TGTGCCAGCAGTTCCGGGACTAGTACCGGGGAGCTGTTTTTT. Protein product: CASSSGTSTGELFF.

This clonotype has a count of ten or more. The chain joins TRBV5-1 to TRBJ2-3; 11 bases map to TRBD2. V was clipped by 1 base and J by 3 bases; unmatched bases: 13. CDR3 length equals 19 residues. Germline CDR1 reads SGHRS; CDR2 reads YFSETQ. The CDR3 DNA reads as TGCGCCAGCAGCTTGACTCTAGCGGGAGGAGGAGGCAGGACAGATACGCAGTATTTT. Translated, it gives CASSLTLAGGGGRTDTQYF. Together with reference TRBV5-1 and TRBJ2-3, the CDR3 gives the full variable domain: KAGVTQTPRYLIKTRGQQVTLSCSPISGHRSVSWYQQTPGQGLQFLFEYFSETQRNKGNFPGRFSGRQFSNSRSEMNVSTLELGDSALYLCASSLTLAGGGGRTDTQYFGPGTRLTVL.

In the case of this clonotype: This may be a read error: a much more frequent sequence differs by one nucleotide. This chain links TRBV6-5 with TRBJ1-2; 7 nucleotides align to TRBD1. This CDR3 has 14 amino acids. Per the germline V gene, CDR1 is MNHEY and CDR2 is SVGAGI. CDR3 coding DNA: TGTACCAGCAGTACTAGGACAGGATCTAATGGCTACACCTTC. Translation: CTSSTRTGSNGYTF.

The V call is TRBV29-1, the J call TRBJ2-3; D could derive from TRBD1 or TRBD2 (5 bases each). The ends were cut back, 3 bases at V and 2 bases at J, with 9 bases in the middle. Germline CDR1 is SQVTM and CDR2 is ANQGSEA. The CDR3 contains 13 residues. CDR3 sequence: CSVESGTTDTQYF. CDR3 sequence (DNA): TGCAGCGTTGAGTCAGGGACCACAGATACGCAGTATTTT.

This clonotype has a count of ten or more. The chain uses TRBV28 and TRBJ1-1; D unclear. In germline, CDR1 is MDHEN, CDR2 SYDVKM. V was pared by 4 bases and J by 3 bases, with 12 bases between. The length of the CDR3 is 14 residues. The CDR3 region is CASSWTEGDTEAFF. DNA of the CDR3: TGTGCCAGCAGTTGGACGGAGGGTGACACTGAAGCTTTCTTT.

The chain joins TRBV28 to TRBJ1-5; D is perhaps TRBD1 (5 bases). Trimming shortened V by 3 bases and J by 6 bases, and 18 bases separated the two germline ends. Germline CDR1 is MDHEN and CDR2 is SYDVKM. CDR3 length equals 16 residues. The CDR3 region is CASSFTGTNVIQPQHF. CDR3 nucleotides: TGTGCCAGCAGTTTCACCGGGACGAACGTTATTCAGCCCCAGCATTTT.

This chain joins TRBV6-2 or TRBV6-3 and TRBJ2-5, with D hard to call. CDR3 size: 14 residues. V dropped 0 bases and J dropped 1 base, with 6 bases sitting between them. CDR1 MNHEY and CDR2 SVGEGT come from the germline V gene. The CDR3 DNA is TGTGCCAGCAGTTACTCGCGGATCCAAGAGACCCAGTACTTC. Protein: CASSYSRIQETQYF.

With respect to this clonotype: A much larger clonotype is one base distant, so this may be a read error. The chain couples TRBV2 to TRBJ2-3, with D unresolved. The CDR3 sequence is 16 residues long. From germline, CDR1 is SNHLY and CDR2 FYNNEI. Trimming took off 5 bases at V and 1 base at J, with 16 bases between the two ends. CDR3 nucleotide sequence: TGTGCCAGCAGTACCTCCCTCCGGGCGGGCACAGATACGCAGTATTTT. It encodes CASSTSLRAGTDTQYF.

This clonotype was picked up many times. V is TRBV11-2 and J is TRBJ2-1; 8 nucleotides align to TRBD2. CDR1 and CDR2 (germline): SGHAT, FQNNGV. There are 16 residues in the CDR3. Trimming cost V 2 bases and J 3 bases; bases outside gene matches: 6. The CDR3 spells CASSLTSGRLYNEQFF. DNA for the CDR3: TGTGCCAGCAGCTTAACGAGCGGGAGACTCTACAATGAGCAGTTCTTC.

This clonotype has just a few counts. The chain recombines TRBV3-1 with TRBJ2-2; tentatively, D is TRBD1 (5 bases). This CDR3 has 18 amino acids. Trimming took 0 bases from V and 2 from J, leaving 16 bases between them. Germline assignment: CDR1 LGHDT and CDR2 YNNKEL (reference sequence). The CDR3 DNA is TGTGCCAGCAGCCAAGATCTCGCAGGGCCATATAACACCGGGGAGCTGTTTTTT. Its translation: CASSQDLAGPYNTGELFF. Complete variable domain (other parts from reference TRBV3-1 and TRBJ2-2): DTAVSQTPKYLVTQMGNDKSIKCEQNLGHDTMYWYKQDSKKFLKIMFSYNNKELIINETVPNRFSPKSPDKAHLNLHINSLELGDSAVYFCASSQDLAGPYNTGELFFGEGSRLTVL.

The chain links TRBV5-1 to TRBJ2-7; D remains unclear. The germline gives CDR1 SGHRS, CDR2 YFSETQ. The CDR3 is 14 residues long. V lost 0 bases and J 5 bases, leaving 12 bases between the germline ends. The CDR3 DNA follows: TGCGCCAGCAGCTTGGCAAGGGTGAAGGACGAGCAGTACTTC. Its translation: CASSLARVKDEQYF.

This clonotype was found once. The chain employs TRBV5-1 and TRBJ2-5; maybe TRBD2 (6 bases). V shed 0 bases and J shed 3 bases, with 12 bases lying between them. CDR3 length: 15 amino acids. Germline assignment: CDR1 SGHRS and CDR2 YFSETQ. CDR3 coding DNA: TGCGCCAGCAGCTTGGTTGGCGGGATAGAAGAGACCCAGTACTTC. It yields the protein CASSLVGGIEETQYF.

This clonotype was counted at least ten times. The chain uses TRBV27 and TRBJ2-1; 12 positions agree with TRBD2. The CDR3 is 17 residues long. CDR1 MNHEY and CDR2 SMNVEV come from the germline V gene (reference sequence). With V trimmed by 5 bases and J by 7 bases, 12 bases remained unmatched. DNA for the CDR3: TGTGCCAGCAGTAATTTACAACGGACTAGCGGGATTAATGAGCAGTTCTTC. It specifies CASSNLQRTSGINEQFF.

This chain uses TRBV7-9 with TRBJ2-3; D possibly uses TRBD1 or TRBD2 (5 bases each). CDR1 and CDR2 (germline): SEHNR, FQNEAQ (reference sequence). CDR3 length equals 17 residues. V was cut by 5 bases and J by 3 bases, with 21 bases left in between. The CDR3 nucleotides are TGTGCCAGCAGCCCCCGCCCGGGACGACAAGCGACAGATACGCAGTATTTT. It translates to CASSPRPGRQATDTQYF.

This clonotype was seen a handful of times. The chain is built from TRBV11-3 and TRBJ2-7; 9 nucleotides align to TRBD1. V gave up 2 bases and J gave up 5 bases; unmatched junction bases: 7. The CDR3 loop spans 15 amino acids. Per the germline V gene, CDR1 is SGHNT and CDR2 is YENEEA. The CDR3 nucleotides are TGTGCCAGCAGCTTAACCCAGGACAGGGGAAACGAGCAGTACTTC. It encodes CASSLTQDRGNEQYF. Full variable domain (rest looked up from reference TRBV11-3 and TRBJ2-7): EAGVVQSPRYKIIEKKQPVAFWCNPISGHNTLYWYLQNLGQGPELLIRYENEEAVDDSQLPKDRFSAERLKGVDSTLKIQPAELGDSAVYLCASSLTQDRGNEQYFGPGTRLTVT.

The chain recombines TRBV6-6 with TRBJ2-2, with TRBD2 matching over 8 bases. This CDR3 contains 17 residues. The trim removed 0 bases at V and 2 bases at J, leaving 5 bases unmatched. Per the germline V gene, CDR1 is MNHNY and CDR2 is SVGAGI (reference sequence). The chain's CDR3 is CASSYSGSGVNTGELFF. CDR3 nucleotide sequence: TGTGCCAGCAGTTACTCAGGTAGCGGGGTCAACACCGGGGAGCTGTTTTTT.

This clonotype was counted at least ten times. The rearrangement joins TRBV3-1 to TRBJ1-5; 9 nucleotides line up with TRBD1. The CDR3 is made up of 14 amino acids. The V and J ends lost 0 bases and 7 bases, in that order; junction bases with no gene match: 1. Per germline, CDR1 LGHDT and CDR2 YNNKEL (reference sequence). CDR3 nucleotide sequence: TGTGCCAGCAGCCAAGATACAGGGGGCCAGCCCCAGCATTTT. It codes for CASSQDTGGQPQHF.

This clonotype appeared a few times. The chain employs TRBV27 and TRBJ2-1; no reliable D call. The germline V gene encodes CDR1 MNHEY and CDR2 SMNVEV (reference sequence). The V end lost 2 bases, the J end lost 0 bases, and 14 bases lay between the germline ends. This CDR3 spans 17 amino acids. CDR3 region: CASSLKVRPGSYNEQFF. The CDR3 bases are TGTGCCAGCAGTTTAAAGGTCAGGCCCGGCTCCTACAATGAGCAGTTCTTC.

This clonotype has only one observation. This chain connects TRBV19 to TRBJ2-1; 8 nucleotides match TRBD1. CDR1 is LNHDA, CDR2 SQIVND, per germline (reference sequence). V trimming: 1 base; J trimming: 9 bases; junction bases outside the gene matches: 8. The CDR3 is 15 residues long. The CDR3 region has the DNA TGTGCCAGTAGTATAGGACAGGGGTCGCCGCTTGAGCAGTTCTTC. Its translation: CASSIGQGSPLEQFF. The whole variable domain, filled in from reference TRBV19 and TRBJ2-1, reads DGGITQSPKYLFRKEGQNVTLSCEQNLNHDAMYWYRQDPGQGLRLIYYSQIVNDFQKGDIAEGYSVSREKKESFPLTVTSAQKNPTAFYLCASSIGQGSPLEQFFGPGTRLTVL.

The V and J genes are TRBV4-2 and TRBJ2-5; no reliable D call. The CDR3 loop spans 15 amino acids. Looked up from germline, CDR1 is LGHNA and CDR2 is YNFKEQ. The V and J ends lost 0 bases and 7 bases respectively, with 15 bases between them. The CDR3 loop reads CASSQDPGASGTQYF. The CDR3 DNA reads TGTGCCAGCAGCCAAGACCCGGGCGCGTCAGGGACCCAGTACTTC.

This clonotype was counted only a few times. This rearrangement joins TRBV28 to TRBJ1-1; 7 bases align to TRBD1. The trim removed 4 bases at V and 4 bases at J, leaving 6 bases unmatched. This CDR3 contains 14 residues. The germline V gene encodes CDR1 MDHEN and CDR2 SYDVKM. The CDR3: CASSWTGSGTEAFF. Written as DNA, the CDR3 is TGTGCCAGCAGTTGGACAGGCTCTGGCACTGAAGCTTTCTTT. The full variable domain, in which reference TRBV28 and TRBJ1-1 provide the parts outside the CDR3, is DVKVTQSSRYLVKRTGEKVFLECVQDMDHENMFWYRQDPGLGLRLIYFSYDVKMKEKGDIPEGYSVSREKKERFSLILESASTNQTSMYLCASSWTGSGTEAFFGQGTRLTVV.

The sample holds many counts of this clonotype. CDR3 nucleotides: TGCAGCCCCCAGGGACAGATGAATGAAAAACTGTTTTTT. Its protein is CSPQGQMNEKLFF. The V and J genes are TRBV20-1 and TRBJ1-4, with 7 bases that match TRBD1. This CDR3 contains 13 residues. Germline CDR1 DFQATT, CDR2 SNEGSKA (reference sequence).